Listed here is a single T cell receptor (beta chain). Its matching antigen is unknown. The data belong to a study of shared clonotypes between healthy human individuals. Study at large: Donors consisted of two women and a few men between 18 and 49.

The CDR3 extends over 15 amino acids. Trimming took off 5 bases at V and 4 bases at J, with 14 bases between the two ends. Germline CDR1 and CDR2: MDHEN and SYDVKM. Study-wide results and caveats: Some naive CD4 clonotypes, about 5%, turned up in common across several donors.

Clones were read by immunoSEQ multiplex PCR, and TCRdb kept only the in-frame ones, dropping some. The table has 600,000 to 750,000 clones, about two thirds seen once; the top ten hold around 1.8%. This chain links TRBV28 with TRBJ1-4; D gene uncertain. The sequence was collected from a woman under 40 in good health. The sequenced material came from memory CD4+ T cells sorted from blood. As to subset: CD45RA-negative fraction. The CDR3 nucleotides read TGTGCCAGCAGTACTTTCGCAGGTTTTAATGAAAAACTGTTTTTT. Translating gives CASSTFAGFNEKLFF.